This T cell receptor (beta chain) was sequenced during a study of T cell repertoires in cytomegalovirus infection. For the study at large: CMV epitopes, recently identified HLA-C-restricted and well-studied HLA-B-restricted, were used. Notes on the study in general: HLA-C-restricted, CMV-specific TCR beta clonotypes were dominant ex vivo.

V gave up 0 bases and J gave up 5 bases; unmatched junction bases: 16. This CDR3 region has 18 residues. Germline V gives CDR1 DFQATT, CDR2 SNEGSKA (reference sequence). MiXCR, applied by TCRdb to the reads, yields one record per CDR3 protein. Seen here are hundreds of thousands of distinct CDR3 sequences, about 39% observed once, and the top ten hold roughly two fifths. This clonotype occurred a few times. Antigen specificity is unknown. The sample consisted of cultured PBMCs, taken from culture after CMV antigen stimulation. This chain links TRBV20-1 with TRBJ2-7, with TRBD1 matching 10 bases. The source of this sequence is a human donor in good health (CMV status not recorded). Some clones in this sample may be carry-over from other donors' samples. The chain's CDR3 is CSAREWGQGLGTQDEQYF. The CDR3 DNA sequence: TGCAGTGCTAGAGAGTGGGGACAGGGGTTAGGAACTCAGGACGAGCAGTACTTC.